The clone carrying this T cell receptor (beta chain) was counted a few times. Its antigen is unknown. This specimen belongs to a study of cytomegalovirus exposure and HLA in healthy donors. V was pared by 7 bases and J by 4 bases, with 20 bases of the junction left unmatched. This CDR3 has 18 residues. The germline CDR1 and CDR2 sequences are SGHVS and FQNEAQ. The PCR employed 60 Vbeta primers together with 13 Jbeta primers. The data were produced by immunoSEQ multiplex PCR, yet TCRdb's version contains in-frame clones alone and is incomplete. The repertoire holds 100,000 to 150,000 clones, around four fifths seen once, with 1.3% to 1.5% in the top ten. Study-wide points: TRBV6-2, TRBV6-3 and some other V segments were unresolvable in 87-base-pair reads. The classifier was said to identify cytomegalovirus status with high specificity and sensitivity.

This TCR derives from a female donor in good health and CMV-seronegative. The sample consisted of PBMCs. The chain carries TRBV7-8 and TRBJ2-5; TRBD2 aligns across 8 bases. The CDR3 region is CASTPGLYWSGSRETQYF. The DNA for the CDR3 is TGTGCCAGCACTCCGGGTCTCTACTGGAGCGGGAGCAGAGAGACCCAGTACTTC.